This TCR beta chain was identified during a study of CD8 T cells in ankylosing spondylitis (dated by TCRdb to 2016 to 2017). Study-level background: The study set out to find disease-linked TCR variants by profiling T cell receptor beta repertoires in ankylosing spondylitis patients and healthy donors. The full study cohort comprised about 25 ankylosing spondylitis patients and approximately 100 healthy donors. Samples of peripheral blood were taken, and for ankylosing spondylitis patients, synovial fluid was collected as well. Results and caveats for the whole study, not just this receptor: A TCR beta motif of about eight highly homologous amino acid variants appeared characteristic of blood from ankylosing spondylitis patients. In peripheral blood, the disease-linked clones were found at relatively low frequencies and had a CD8+ phenotype. Some motif variants were previously reported in synovial fluid and blood of reactive arthritis patients, suggesting common disease-initiation mechanisms. The disease-linked clones were reported as significantly enriched in matched synovial fluid samples from ankylosing spondylitis patients.

On this clonotype itself: Its antigen remains undetermined. No per-base quality is available; no much larger clone lies one base away.

The sequencer listed for this sample is Illumina HiSeq 2500. Quantitative 5'-RACE with molecular barcodes was used to prepare TCR beta libraries. From the authors' description of their analysis: To identify disease-linked TCR variants, a new computational method was used, one built on a probabilistic model of VDJ rearrangement. The public reads were reprocessed in TCRdb via fastp at Q25 and MiXCR, keeping in-frame beta chains. Each entry is one CDR3 protein sequence, shown with its most common DNA and genes. The V and J calls and clone size come from TCRdb's table, not from the authors' own analysis. The sample table shows roughly 440,000 distinct CDR3 sequences, and 15% to 20% are seen once. The biggest ten clones account for approximately 1% of the sample. CDR1 and CDR2 are drawn from the germline V gene: SQVTM, ANQGSEA. Counted from cysteine to phenylalanine, this CDR3 has 14 amino acids. Of the read, only the CDR3 DNA is kept; its 42 bases are in frame from base 1. Trimming accounts for 1 base at V and 1 base at J, while the number of junction bases matched to no gene is 3.

Sample: blood, either unsorted or a sorted T cell fraction (not recorded which). In this chain, TRBV29-1 is recombined with TRBJ1-2; the central 7 bases match TRBD1. The clonotype originates from a male donor with ankylosing spondylitis. The sequenced DNA is TGCAGCGTTGAAGGACAGGGTGGTAACTATGGCTACACCTTC. Its product reads: CSVEGQGGNYGYTF.